Listed below are T cell receptor beta chains from one sample, sequenced in a study of cytomegalovirus exposure and HLA in healthy donors. Sequenced by immunoSEQ multiplex PCR; TCRdb stores in-frame clones only, minus some. The repertoire holds under 200,000 clones, roughly 82% seen once, with under 0.6% in the top ten. Sequenced input: PBMCs. The receptors derive from a woman aged 50 to 60 in good health and CMV-seronegative. CDR3s include the opening cysteine and the closing phenylalanine or tryptophan. The D gene is left open where the match is weak. The size entry is marked missing in some rows and otherwise reads once, few, many or a size class.

-	TRBV5-4	-	TRBJ2-7	CASSDGVDEQYF	TGTGCCAGCAGTGACGGGGTGGACGAGCAGTACTTC
TRBD2	TRBV5-4	-	TRBJ2-7	CASSGSGTSYEQYF	TGTGCCAGCAGCGGTAGCGGGACCTCCTACGAGCAGTACTTC
-	TRBV5-1	once	TRBJ1-2	CASSANSGRDNGYTF	TGCGCCAGCAGCGCCAACAGCGGCCGGGACAATGGCTACACCTTC
TRBD2	TRBV7-7	-	TRBJ2-2	CASSPSGLAANTGELFF	TGTGCCAGCAGCCCCTCGGGTCTAGCGGCGAACACCGGGGAGCTGTTTTTT
TRBD2	TRBV18	-	TRBJ2-3	CASSPRGAGAGDTQYF	TGTGCCAGCTCACCACGGGGAGCGGGAGCCGGAGATACGCAGTATTTT
TRBD2	TRBV28	-	TRBJ2-7	CASSLQVAGRSGRTYEQYF	TGTGCCAGCAGTTTGCAGGTAGCAGGGCGGAGCGGGAGAACCTACGAGCAGTACTTC
-	TRBV5-6	-	TRBJ1-1	CASSSRLGAAFF	TGTGCCAGCAGCTCCCGCCTGGGGGCAGCTTTCTTT
-	TRBV27	-	TRBJ2-7	CASSLMRGYYEQYF	TGTGCCAGCAGTTTAATGCGGGGCTACTACGAGCAGTACTTC
-	TRBV7-2	once	TRBJ2-3	CASSLSREATDTQYF	TGTGCCAGCAGCTTGAGCAGGGAGGCCACAGATACGCAGTATTTT
TRBD1	TRBV7-9	-	TRBJ1-1	CASSPQGAPNTEAFF	TGTGCCAGCAGCCCCCAGGGGGCCCCAAACACTGAAGCTTTCTTT